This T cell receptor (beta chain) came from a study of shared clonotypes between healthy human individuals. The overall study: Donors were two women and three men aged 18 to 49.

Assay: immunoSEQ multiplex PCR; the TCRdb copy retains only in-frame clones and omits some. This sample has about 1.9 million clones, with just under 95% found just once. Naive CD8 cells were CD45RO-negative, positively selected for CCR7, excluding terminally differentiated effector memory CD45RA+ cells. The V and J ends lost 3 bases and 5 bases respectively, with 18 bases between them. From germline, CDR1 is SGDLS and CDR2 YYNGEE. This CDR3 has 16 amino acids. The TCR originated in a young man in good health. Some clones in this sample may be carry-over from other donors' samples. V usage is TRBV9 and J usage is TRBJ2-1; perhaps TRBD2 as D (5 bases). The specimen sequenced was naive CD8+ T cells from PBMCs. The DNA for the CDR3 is TGTGCCAGCAGCGCCCTCCGGGGAGACCGCAACAATGAGCAGTTCTTC. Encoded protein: CASSALRGDRNNEQFF. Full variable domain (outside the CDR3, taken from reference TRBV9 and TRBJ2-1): DSGVTQTPKHLITATGQRVTLRCSPRSGDLSVYWYQQSLDQGLQFLIQYYNGEERAKGNILERFSAQQFPDLHSELNLSSLELGDSALYFCASSALRGDRNNEQFFGPGTRLTVL.